One and the same sample provided the 24 T cell receptor beta chains below, sequenced in a study of blood T cell repertoires in COVID-19. The assay was immunoSEQ multiplex PCR, and TCRdb's table has in-frame clones only and misses some. The sample has 250,000 to 350,000 clones, 75% to 90% seen once. Sequencing input: peripheral blood. The origin of the receptors is a woman aged 30 to 39 with active or convalescent COVID-19.

This chain uses TRBV5-1 with TRBJ1-1; a possible D gene is TRBD1 (5 bases). V gave up 0 bases and J gave up 0 bases, with 9 bases separating them. Germline-derived CDR1 and CDR2 are SGHRS and YFSETQ. The CDR3 has 15 residues. The CDR3, as DNA: TGCGCCAGCAGCTTGGCCCCAGGGCTGAACACTGAAGCTTTCTTT. As protein: CASSLAPGLNTEAFF.

This chain's CDR3 is CASSQGAETGGSQPQHF. The DNA for the CDR3 is TGTGCCAGCAGCCAAGGGGCGGAAACAGGGGGCAGTCAGCCCCAGCATTTT. The gene calls are TRBV3-1 (or the pseudogene TRBV3-2) and TRBJ1-5; 9 nucleotides align to TRBD1. Germline CDR1 and CDR2: LGHDT and YNNKEL (reference sequence). Trimming removed 1 base from V and 6 bases from J; junction bases left unmatched: 10. There are 17 residues in the CDR3.

This clone was seen once. This chain connects TRBV19 to TRBJ1-4, with TRBD1 identical over 7 bases. This CDR3 spans 16 amino acids. The V gene's germline CDR1 is LNHDA and CDR2 SQIVND (reference sequence). Losses at the gene ends were 1 base for V and 8 bases for J; bases not matched to a gene: 10. The CDR3 sequence is CASSIGKTGYIEKLFF. CDR3 in DNA: TGTGCCAGTAGTATAGGCAAGACAGGGTATATCGAAAAACTGTTTTTT.

This clone was picked up one time. The junction differs from germline at one of its ends, possibly a read error. The chain uses TRBV4-1 and TRBJ2-7; 10 nucleotides line up with TRBD2. This CDR3 has 15 amino acids. In germline, CDR1 is MGHRA, CDR2 YSYEKL. The CDR3 DNA sequence: TGCGCCAGCAGCGAAGACAGCGGGGGGGCCTACGAGCAGTACTTC. It yields the protein CASSEDSGGAYEQYF.

This chain uses TRBV10-1 with TRBJ2-2, with 8 bases lining up with TRBD1. The CDR3 length is 17 residues. CDR1 is WNHNN, CDR2 SYGVQD, per germline (reference sequence). J gave up 3 bases and V 4 bases, and 10 bases lay outside the gene matches. The CDR3 nucleotides read TGCGCCAGCAGTGTACCCGGACAGGGTTGGGACACCGGGGAGCTGTTTTTT. This encodes CASSVPGQGWDTGELFF.

The V gene is TRBV10-2, the J gene TRBJ2-1; 8 bases agree with TRBD2. The CDR3 loop spans 12 amino acids. With 5 bases clipped from V and 9 bases from J, the junction kept 3 bases outside the gene matches. In germline, CDR1 is WSHSY, CDR2 SAAADI. The CDR3 reads CASSRLASEQFF. DNA of the CDR3: TGCGCCAGCAGTCGACTAGCGAGTGAGCAGTTCTTC.

CDR3 nucleotide sequence: TGTGCCAGCAGCTTACGGGGACAGGGCGCCTACAATGAGCAGTTCTTC. This encodes CASSLRGQGAYNEQFF. V gene TRBV7-9 combines with J gene TRBJ2-1, with 9 bases identical to TRBD1. CDR3 length: 16 residues. The V gene's germline CDR1 is SEHNR and CDR2 FQNEAQ (reference sequence). Losses at the gene ends were 2 bases for V and 2 bases for J; bases not matched to a gene: 4.

V usage is TRBV9 and J usage is TRBJ1-1; TRBD1 aligns across 8 bases. Per the germline V gene, CDR1 is SGDLS and CDR2 is YYNGEE. The CDR3 is made up of 14 amino acids. The V and J ends lost 2 bases and 4 bases, in that order; junction bases with no gene match: 4. Here the CDR3 DNA reads TGTGCCAGCAGCGTTAGGACAGGGTCCACTGAAGCTTTCTTT. This sequence encodes CASSVRTGSTEAFF.

This sequence joins TRBV7-8 and TRBJ1-6; maybe TRBD1 (5 bases). With 1 base removed from V and 6 bases from J, the gap between germline ends came to 16 bases. Germline V lookup: CDR1 SGHVS, CDR2 FQNEAQ. CDR3 length: 17 residues. The CDR3: CASSLGSRQGGNSPLHF. The CDR3 coding sequence is TGTGCCAGCAGCTTAGGATCCCGTCAGGGAGGTAATTCACCCCTCCACTTT. Together with reference TRBV7-8 and TRBJ1-6, the CDR3 gives the full variable domain: GAGVSQSPRYKVAKRGQDVALRCDPISGHVSLFWYQQALGQGPEFLTYFQNEAQLDKSGLPSDRFFAERPEGSVSTLKIQRTQQEDSAVYLCASSLGSRQGGNSPLHFGNGTRLTVT.

This chain joins TRBV5-6 and TRBJ2-7; weak D call: TRBD1 (6 bases). This CDR3 comprises 16 residues. Germline assignment: CDR1 SGHDT and CDR2 YYEEEE. The V end was cut by 1 base, the J end by 0 bases, with 14 bases between. CDR3 residues: CASSLKERTVSYEQYF. CDR3 nucleotide sequence: TGTGCCAGCAGCTTGAAAGAGAGGACAGTCTCCTACGAGCAGTACTTC.

The chain carries TRBV2 and TRBJ2-1; 8 bases line up with TRBD2. After removal of 6 bases from V and 5 bases from J, the junction contained 12 bases not matched to a gene. Germline V gene data show CDR1 as SNHLY and CDR2 as FYNNEI. The CDR3 is 16 amino acids. The CDR3 nucleotides read TGTGCCAGCAGAAGTCTGGCGGGGGGCTTAGACAATGAGCAGTTCTTC. This translates into CASRSLAGGLDNEQFF.

The rearrangement joins TRBV29-1 to TRBJ1-1, with D possibly matching TRBD1 (6 bases). The CDR3 covers 13 residues. The germline V gene encodes CDR1 SQVTM and CDR2 ANQGSEA. The V gene lost 8 bases and the J gene lost 1 base, with 14 bases spanning the gap. DNA of the CDR3: TGCAGCACCCGAAGGGACACGAACACTGAAGCTTTCTTT. Its protein is CSTRRDTNTEAFF.

Notes on this clone: This CDR3 is also generated by other DNA sequences in the sample. V gene TRBV6-4 combines with J gene TRBJ2-3; TRBD2 might be the D (6 bases). The CDR3 sequence is 15 residues long. V was clipped by 4 bases and J by 2 bases, with 13 bases between them. The V gene's germline CDR1 is MRHNA and CDR2 SNTAGT. CDR3 bases: TGTGCCAGCAGTGTGTCCGGGGGATCCACAGATACGCAGTATTTT. Its protein product is CASSVSGGSTDTQYF.

The V call is TRBV6-6, the J call TRBJ2-7, with 7 bases fitting TRBD1. This CDR3 region has 17 residues. Germline V gives CDR1 MNHNY, CDR2 SVGAGI (reference sequence). Trimming took 5 bases from V and 5 from J; bases not matched to a gene: 18. This chain's CDR3 is CASSPRPLSDRLDEQYF. CDR3 DNA sequence: TGTGCCAGCAGTCCCCGACCCCTATCGGACAGGCTCGACGAGCAGTACTTC.

This chain uses TRBV2 with TRBJ1-5; 12 bases match TRBD1. Trimming at V came to 6 bases and at J to 7 bases, leaving 13 bases not matched to a gene. In germline, CDR1 is SNHLY, CDR2 FYNNEI. The CDR3 runs 17 residues. Here the CDR3 reads CASSGVTGTGGGQPQHF. CDR3 nucleotide sequence: TGTGCCAGCAGCGGCGTTACCGGGACAGGGGGCGGACAGCCCCAGCATTTT.

The gene calls are TRBV19 and TRBJ1-6; possibly TRBD1 for D (5 bases). CDR1 and CDR2 from the germline V gene are LNHDA and SQIVND (reference sequence). V lost 3 bases, J lost 8 bases, and 11 bases lay in between. The CDR3 loop spans 14 amino acids. The CDR3 nucleotides are TGTGCCAGTAGTATCCAGGGTGGGGATTCACCCCTCCACTTT. Amino acids: CASSIQGGDSPLHF. Complete variable domain (other parts from reference TRBV19 and TRBJ1-6): DGGITQSPKYLFRKEGQNVTLSCEQNLNHDAMYWYRQDPGQGLRLIYYSQIVNDFQKGDIAEGYSVSREKKESFPLTVTSAQKNPTAFYLCASSIQGGDSPLHFGNGTRLTVT.

The chain couples TRBV2 to TRBJ2-7; 8 bases line up with TRBD1. Germline-derived CDR1 and CDR2 are SNHLY and FYNNEI. The CDR3 runs 16 residues. V was pared by 6 bases and J by 2 bases, with 12 bases of the junction left unmatched. The CDR3 sequence is CASSINRDRLTYEQYF. CDR3 nucleotides: TGTGCCAGCAGCATCAACCGGGACAGGCTTACCTACGAGCAGTACTTC.

This chain uses TRBV29-1 with TRBJ2-3, with 15 bases lining up with TRBD2. CDR1 is SQVTM and CDR2 is ANQGSEA in the germline V gene. V trimming: 7 bases; J trimming: 6 bases; junction bases outside the gene matches: 11. The CDR3 covers 16 residues. The DNA for the CDR3 is TGCAGCGGGACTAGCGGGGGGGCGACCAGGAGGGATACGCAGTATTTT. This sequence encodes CSGTSGGATRRDTQYF.

This clone was found a few times. J is TRBJ2-5 and V is TRBV9; 7 bases line up with TRBD2. The CDR3 covers 13 residues. Germline assignment: CDR1 SGDLS and CDR2 YYNGEE. Trimming cost V 0 bases and J 9 bases; bases outside gene matches: 5. CDR3 coding DNA: TGTGCCAGCAGCGTAGACCCGCGGGGGTCCCAGTACTTC. Protein: CASSVDPRGSQYF.

The CDR3 bases are TGTGCCAGCAGTTTAGATTCTGGGGGGAATGAAAAACTGTTTTTT. Protein: CASSLDSGGNEKLFF. This sequence joins TRBV28 and TRBJ1-4; maybe TRBD1 (5 bases). The V end was cut by 2 bases, the J end by 5 bases, with 12 bases between. The germline CDR1 and CDR2 sequences are MDHEN and SYDVKM. The CDR3 length is 15 residues.

The V and J genes are TRBV19 and TRBJ2-5, with TRBD2 matching over 8 bases. V lost 2 bases to trimming and J lost 1 base; unmatched junction nucleotides: 3. The CDR3 has 15 amino acids. Per the germline V gene, CDR1 is LNHDA and CDR2 is SQIVND (reference sequence). CDR3 protein: CASSIPSGGQETQYF. CDR3 nucleotides: TGTGCCAGTAGTATACCCAGCGGGGGCCAAGAGACCCAGTACTTC. The full variable domain, with the rest looked up from reference TRBV19 and TRBJ2-5, is DGGITQSPKYLFRKEGQNVTLSCEQNLNHDAMYWYRQDPGQGLRLIYYSQIVNDFQKGDIAEGYSVSREKKESFPLTVTSAQKNPTAFYLCASSIPSGGQETQYFGPGTRLLVL.

A single count supports this clone. The chain couples TRBV7-2 to TRBJ1-6; 10 bases align to TRBD1. The germline CDR1 and CDR2 sequences are SGHTA and FQGNSA. The CDR3 is 14 residues long. V was pared by 1 base and J by 13 bases, with 4 bases of the junction left unmatched. The CDR3 DNA reads TGTGCCAGCAGCTTAGGGGGACAGGGGACCCCCCTCCACTTT. Residues: CASSLGGQGTPLHF. Filled out from reference TRBV7-2 and TRBJ1-6, the complete variable domain reads GAGVSQSPSNKVTEKGKDVELRCDPISGHTALYWYRQSLGQGLEFLIYFQGNSAPDKSGLPSDRFSAERTGGSVSTLTIQRTQQEDSAVYLCASSLGGQGTPLHFGNGTRLTVT.

V is TRBV30 and J is TRBJ2-7; TRBD2 aligns across 9 bases. The CDR3 has 15 residues. Germline lookup yields CDR1 GTSNPN and CDR2 SVGIG (reference sequence). V lost 0 bases, J lost 2 bases, and 5 bases stayed unmatched. The CDR3 sequence: CAWSVRSGGTYEQYF. In DNA form, the CDR3 reads TGTGCCTGGAGTGTACGGAGCGGGGGGACCTACGAGCAGTACTTC. Full variable domain (rest looked up from reference TRBV30 and TRBJ2-7): SQTIHQWPATLVQPVGSPLSLECTVEGTSNPNLYWYRQAAGRGLQLLFYSVGIGQISSEVPQNLSASRPQDRQFILSSKKLLLSDSGFYLCAWSVRSGGTYEQYFGPGTRLTVT.

This clone came up a few times. This chain connects TRBV3-1 (or the pseudogene TRBV3-2) to TRBJ1-2; D might be TRBD1 (6 bases). The V and J ends lost 5 bases and 6 bases respectively, with 16 bases between them. The CDR3 has 14 residues. Germline CDR1 reads LGHDT; CDR2 reads YNNKEL (reference sequence). The CDR3: CASSGTGLVDGYTF. The CDR3 coding sequence is TGTGCCAGCAGCGGCACAGGGTTAGTGGATGGCTACACCTTC.